This is a list of T cell receptor beta chains from one sample in a study of Ad26.COV2.S vaccination and SARS-CoV-2 variants. The assay was immunoSEQ multiplex PCR, and TCRdb's table has in-frame clones only and misses some. Altogether about 250,000 clones are present, roughly nine tenths being singletons, with the ten largest covering less than 3.5%. The sequencing used peripheral blood, collected in a trial of Ad26.COV2.S vaccine versus placebo. The source is a person aged 18-65 years who received the Ad26.COV2.S COVID-19 vaccine or a placebo. Both conserved end residues are part of each CDR3. A D gene is named only where the DNA matches it firmly. Expanded clones get a size class; other rows say once, few or many, or leave the size out.

>-|TRBJ2-7|TRBV2|TRBD2
CASSGGGNEQYF
TGTGCCAGCAGTGGGGGAGGGAACGAGCAGTACTTC
>-|TRBJ1-1|TRBV9|-
CASSPSGGLTEAFF
TGTGCCAGCAGCCCTAGTGGGGGGCTGACTGAAGCTTTCTTT
>-|TRBJ2-7|TRBV4-1|TRBD1
CASSQVPPGQGWREQYF
TGCGCCAGCAGCCAAGTCCCTCCAGGACAGGGGTGGCGCGAGCAGTACTTC
>-|TRBJ2-5|TRBV7-2|TRBD2
CASSLGSSGRAGRETQYF
TGTGCCAGCAGCTTAGGTTCTAGCGGGAGGGCCGGGCGAGAGACCCAGTACTTC
>-|TRBJ1-1|TRBV12-3/TRBV12-4|TRBD1
CASRLSGGVEAFF
TGTGCCAGCAGATTATCAGGGGGGGTAGAAGCTTTCTTT
>-|TRBJ2-4|TRBV2|-
CASGGRADIQYF
TGTGCCAGCGGGGGCCGGGCGGACATTCAGTACTTC
>-|TRBJ1-1|TRBV5-8|-
CASSLRVRNTEAFF
TGTGCCAGCAGCTTGAGGGTGAGAAACACTGAAGCTTTCTTT
>few|TRBJ2-7|TRBV5-6|-
CACCLGVGWAGPYEQYF
TGTGCCTGCTGCTTGGGAGTGGGCTGGGCGGGGCCCTACGAGCAGTACTTC
>-|TRBJ2-2|TRBV18|-
CASSPLLAGGAGELFF
TGTGCCAGCTCACCACTTCTGGCAGGCGGGGCCGGGGAGCTGTTTTTT
>-|TRBJ2-5|TRBV21-1|-
CASSSWGQVQETQYF
TGTGCCAGCAGCTCTTGGGGACAGGTACAAGAGACCCAGTACTTC
>once|TRBJ1-2|TRBV7-9|-
CASSLDQAYYGYTF
TGTGCCAGCAGCTTAGACCAGGCGTACTATGGCTACACCTTC
>-|TRBJ2-1|TRBV10-3|TRBD2
CAISFSGGSNNEQFF
TGTGCCATCAGTTTTAGCGGGGGGTCTAACAATGAGCAGTTCTTC
>-|TRBJ2-3|TRBV7-9|TRBD1
CASSSATGRSFGTQYF
TGTGCCAGCAGCTCAGCGACAGGGCGCTCTTTCGGAACGCAGTATTTT
>-|TRBJ1-4|TRBV27|-
CASSEDTGGTNEKLFF
TGTGCCAGCAGTGAGGACACTGGGGGAACTAATGAAAAACTGTTTTTT
>-|TRBJ2-3|TRBV7-2|-
CASSSPSDTQYF
TGTGCCAGCAGCTCCCCGTCAGATACGCAGTATTTT
>-|TRBJ2-1|TRBV15|-
CATSRHGLLSYNEQFF
TGTGCCACCAGCAGGCATGGACTTCTCTCCTACAATGAGCAGTTCTTC
>-|TRBJ2-7|TRBV6-6|-
CASSYSNGGTYEQYF
TGTGCCAGCAGTTACTCGAACGGGGGCACCTACGAGCAGTACTTC
>-|TRBJ1-2|TRBV19|-
CASRAGSDYGYTF
TGTGCCAGTAGGGCAGGGTCGGACTATGGCTACACCTTC
>-|TRBJ2-1|TRBV6-5|-
CASSYRPYNEQFF
TGTGCCAGCAGTTACCGACCTTACAATGAGCAGTTCTTC
>-|TRBJ2-3|TRBV6-6|TRBD1
CASSRTGGTDTQYF
TGTGCCAGCAGTCGGACAGGGGGCACAGATACGCAGTATTTT
>-|TRBJ1-1|TRBV4-3|-
CASSQAVWGSGTEAFF
TGCGCCAGCAGCCAAGCAGTATGGGGCAGCGGCACTGAAGCTTTCTTT
>-|TRBJ1-4|TRBV4-2|TRBD1
CASSHPDPGGRFEKLFF
TGTGCCAGCAGCCATCCAGATCCAGGGGGACGATTTGAAAAACTGTTTTTT
>-|TRBJ1-1|TRBV6-5|-
CASSSRLDEAFF
TGTGCCAGCAGTTCCCGACTCGATGAAGCTTTCTTT
>once|TRBJ1-2|TRBV2|-
CASRTRAHIYTF
TGTGCCAGCAGAACCAGGGCCCATATCTACACCTTC
>-|TRBJ1-4|TRBV15|-
CATSRDRIGGKLFF
TGTGCCACCAGCAGAGATAGGATTGGGGGAAAACTGTTTTTT
>once|TRBJ2-7|TRBV7-9|-
CASSPSTYEQYF
TGTGCCAGCAGCCCCTCTACTTACGAGCAGTACTTC
>once|TRBJ2-3|TRBV27|-
CASSSPRHTDTQYF
TGTGCCAGCAGTTCCCCCCGGCACACAGATACGCAGTATTTT